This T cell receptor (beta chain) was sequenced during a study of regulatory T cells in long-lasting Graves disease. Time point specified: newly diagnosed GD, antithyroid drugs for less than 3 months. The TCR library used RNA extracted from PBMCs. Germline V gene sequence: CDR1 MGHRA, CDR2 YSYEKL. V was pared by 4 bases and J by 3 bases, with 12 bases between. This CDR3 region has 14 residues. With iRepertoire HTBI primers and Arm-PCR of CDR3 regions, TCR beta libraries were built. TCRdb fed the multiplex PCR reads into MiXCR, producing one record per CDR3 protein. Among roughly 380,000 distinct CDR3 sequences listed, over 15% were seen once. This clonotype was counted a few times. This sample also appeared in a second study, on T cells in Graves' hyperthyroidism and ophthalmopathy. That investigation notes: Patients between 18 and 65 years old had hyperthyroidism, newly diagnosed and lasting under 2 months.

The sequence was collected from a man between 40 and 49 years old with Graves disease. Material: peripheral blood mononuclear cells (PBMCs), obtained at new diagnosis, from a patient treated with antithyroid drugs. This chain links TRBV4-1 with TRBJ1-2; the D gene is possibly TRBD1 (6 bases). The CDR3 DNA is TGCGCCAGCAGCCCCAGGGACACCCACTATGGCTACACCTTC. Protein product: CASSPRDTHYGYTF.